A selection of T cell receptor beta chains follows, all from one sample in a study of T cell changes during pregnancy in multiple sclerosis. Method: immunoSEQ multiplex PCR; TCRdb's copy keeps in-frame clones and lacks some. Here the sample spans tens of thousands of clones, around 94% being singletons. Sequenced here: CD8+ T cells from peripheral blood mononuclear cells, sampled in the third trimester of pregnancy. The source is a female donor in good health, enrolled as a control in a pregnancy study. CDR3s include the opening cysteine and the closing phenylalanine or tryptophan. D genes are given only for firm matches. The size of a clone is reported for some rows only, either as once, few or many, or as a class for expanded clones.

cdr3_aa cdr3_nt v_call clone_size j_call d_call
CASGQGAAHTEAFF TGTGCCAGCGGACAGGGCGCAGCCCACACTGAAGCTTTCTTT TRBV11-2 . TRBJ1-1 TRBD1
CAWSVGGNTEAFF TGTGCCTGGAGTGTCGGGGGTAACACTGAAGCTTTCTTT TRBV30 . TRBJ1-1 .
CASSSEGQLLFYGYTF TGTGCCAGCAGTTCGGAGGGACAGCTCCTGTTCTATGGCTACACCTTC TRBV6-5 . TRBJ1-2 TRBD1
CASSVEEAGGNYEQYF TGTGCCAGCAGCGTAGAGGAAGCGGGGGGGAACTACGAGCAGTACTTC TRBV9 . TRBJ2-7 TRBD2
CAISTPGVGSGANVLTF TGTGCCATCAGTACCCCGGGGGTGGGCTCTGGGGCCAACGTCCTGACTTTC TRBV10-3 . TRBJ2-6 .
CASSPTPNTEAFF TGTGCCAGCAGTCCTACCCCGAACACTGAAGCTTTCTTT TRBV27 once TRBJ1-1 .
CASSQAYQGNQPQHF TGCGCCAGCAGCCAAGCCTACCAGGGGAATCAGCCCCAGCATTTT TRBV4-1 . TRBJ1-5 .
CASSQDGTSPEAFF TGCGCCAGCAGCCAAGATGGGACTAGTCCTGAAGCTTTCTTT TRBV4-3 . TRBJ1-1 .
CASSGGQGVRDGYTF TGTGCCAGCAGCGGGGGACAGGGGGTCAGGGATGGCTACACCTTC TRBV5-4 . TRBJ1-2 TRBD1
CASSVAGGGNNEQFF TGTGCCAGCAGCGTAGCCGGGGGGGGGAACAATGAGCAGTTCTTC TRBV9 . TRBJ2-1 TRBD2
CASNPTGTGELFF TGCGCCAGCAACCCGACAGGAACCGGGGAGCTGTTTTTT TRBV5-1 . TRBJ2-2 .
CASSQDFVVTYSGNTIYF TGTGCCAGCAGCCAAGATTTCGTCGTGACTTACTCTGGAAACACCATATATTTT TRBV4-2 . TRBJ1-3 .
CASGRGAYLNTEAFF TGTGCCAGCGGGAGGGGCGCTTATCTGAACACTGAAGCTTTCTTT TRBV7-2 once TRBJ1-1 .
CASARDRVEETQYF TGTGCCAGCGCACGGGACAGGGTGGAAGAGACCCAGTACTTC TRBV27 once TRBJ2-5 TRBD1
CASSADRVPDTQYF TGTGCCAGTAGTGCGGACAGGGTCCCAGATACGCAGTATTTT TRBV19 . TRBJ2-3 TRBD1
CASSSRKFLAGGEETQYF TGTGCCAGCAGCTCTCGGAAATTCTTAGCGGGGGGCGAAGAGACCCAGTACTTC TRBV7-2 . TRBJ2-5 TRBD2
CASRDFTDTQYF TGTGCCAGCAGGGACTTCACAGATACGCAGTATTTT TRBV2 . TRBJ2-3 .
CASSVYRGTDYGYTF TGTGCCAGTAGTGTGTACAGGGGAACGGACTATGGCTACACCTTC TRBV19 . TRBJ1-2 TRBD1
CASSLAGTSGYTDTQYF TGTGCCAGCAGCTTAGCGGGGACTAGCGGATACACAGATACGCAGTATTTT TRBV7-8 once TRBJ2-3 TRBD2
CASSPRDSPYYGYTF TGTGCCAGCAGCCCACGGGACAGCCCATACTATGGCTACACCTTC TRBV27 . TRBJ1-2 TRBD1
CASTEGETTNEKLFF TGTGCCAGTACGGAGGGTGAGACAACTAATGAAAAACTGTTTTTT TRBV19 few TRBJ1-4 .
CAWTWGGLGTEAFF TGTGCCTGGACGTGGGGGGGGCTGGGCACTGAAGCTTTCTTT TRBV30 . TRBJ1-1 .
CASSPGLAGGRGAQYF TGTGCCAGCAGCCCAGGACTAGCGGGGGGGCGGGGAGCGCAGTATTTT TRBV7-6 . TRBJ2-3 TRBD2
CASSLLTGTGANVLTF TGTGCCAGCAGTCTATTAACAGGGACTGGGGCCAACGTCCTGACTTTC TRBV6-4 . TRBJ2-6 .
CASSQDLDSGTTDTQYF TGCGCCAGCAGCCAAGATCTGGATAGCGGGACCACAGATACGCAGTATTTT TRBV4-1 . TRBJ2-3 TRBD2
CASSLGDYRDSYEQYF TGTGCCAGCAGCTTGGGGGACTACAGGGATTCCTACGAGCAGTACTTC TRBV5-8 . TRBJ2-7 .
CASSGGQGAGETQYF TGTGCCAGCAGCGGGGGGCAGGGGGCTGGGGAGACCCAGTACTTC TRBV6-6 . TRBJ2-5 .
CASSPPEGLGNEQYF TGTGCCAGCAGCCCCCCGGAGGGGCTCGGGAACGAGCAGTACTTC TRBV7-9 . TRBJ2-7 .
CASSKGLAGATFTDTQYF TGTGCCAGCAGCAAAGGACTAGCGGGGGCCACCTTCACAGATACGCAGTATTTT TRBV7-6 . TRBJ2-3 TRBD2
CASSDGQGTDTQYF TGTGCCAGCAGTGACGGACAGGGCACAGATACGCAGTATTTT TRBV6-4 . TRBJ2-3 TRBD1
CASSPGQFNEKLFF TGTGCCAGCAGTCCGGGACAGTTTAATGAAAAACTGTTTTTT TRBV27 . TRBJ1-4 TRBD1
CASSLAGGTYEQYF TGTGCCAGCAGCTTAGCGGGGGGGACCTACGAGCAGTACTTC TRBV11-1 . TRBJ2-7 TRBD2
CASSQSTGGWDEQFF TGCGCCAGCAGCCAATCAACAGGGGGCTGGGATGAGCAGTTCTTC TRBV4-1 . TRBJ2-1 TRBD1
CASSQGRTASYNEQFF TGCGCCAGCAGCCAAGGGAGGACAGCCTCCTACAATGAGCAGTTCTTC TRBV4-3 . TRBJ2-1 .
CASSLTLAGTGDDQPQHF TGTGCCAGCAGCTTGACACTCGCCGGGACAGGGGACGATCAGCCCCAGCATTTT TRBV7-9 . TRBJ1-5 TRBD1